Following are 29 T cell receptor beta chains from one sample sequenced in a study of cytomegalovirus exposure and HLA in healthy donors. Primers for the PCR totalled 60 Vbeta and 13 Jbeta. Some clones are missing from TCRdb's copy, which holds only in-frame ones; the method was immunoSEQ multiplex PCR. The sample has some 180,000 clones; 77% are singletons. The sample was PBMCs. All receptors come from a woman aged 60-75 years in good health and CMV-seropositive.

V gene TRBV28 combines with J gene TRBJ1-5; the D is unclear. This CDR3 contains 12 residues. Germline values: CDR1 MDHEN, CDR2 SYDVKM. The V gene lost 8 bases and the J gene lost 7 bases, with 12 bases spanning the gap. CDR3 region: CASVQRGQPQHF. The DNA for the CDR3 is TGTGCCAGCGTCCAGCGGGGACAGCCCCAGCATTTT.

The chain joins TRBV27 to TRBJ1-2; maybe TRBD1 (5 bases). The CDR3 sequence is 15 residues long. The V and J ends lost 4 bases and 5 bases respectively, with 17 bases between them. CDR1 is MNHEY and CDR2 is SMNVEV in the germline V gene (reference sequence). CDR3 in amino acids: CASSSSRKGPYGYTF. The DNA for the CDR3 is TGTGCCAGCAGTTCGTCTAGGAAGGGGCCTTATGGCTACACCTTC.

The chain joins TRBV7-6 to TRBJ2-1, with a tentative D call TRBD2 (5 bases). With 1 base removed from V and 3 bases from J, the gap between germline ends came to 10 bases. Germline V gene lookup returns CDR1 SGHVS and CDR2 FNYEAQ. The CDR3 loop spans 15 amino acids. In nucleotides, the CDR3 is TGTGCCAGCAGCTTAGATCGGGGTAGCTACAATGAGCAGTTCTTC. Protein: CASSLDRGSYNEQFF.

J is TRBJ2-7 and V is TRBV5-1; D may be TRBD2 (6 bases). Per the germline V gene, CDR1 is SGHRS and CDR2 is YFSETQ. V gave up 5 bases and J gave up 2 bases, with 14 bases separating them. The CDR3 is made up of 14 amino acids. DNA for the CDR3: TGCGCCAGCAGGGAACCGGGAGCGACCTACGAGCAGTACTTC. Its translation: CASREPGATYEQYF.

V gene TRBV28 combines with J gene TRBJ1-2; 9 bases are shared with TRBD1. Germline V CDR1 and CDR2: MDHEN, SYDVKM. This CDR3 has 13 residues. With V trimmed by 4 bases and J by 7 bases, 4 bases remained unmatched. The CDR3 bases are TGTGCCAGCAGTTCGGGACAGGGTGTTGGCTACACCTTC. This encodes CASSSGQGVGYTF.

The genes are TRBV7-2 and TRBJ1-5, with D possibly being TRBD1 (5 bases). Germline V lookup: CDR1 SGHTA, CDR2 FQGNSA. CDR3 length: 13 residues. The germline V and J ends were trimmed by 5 bases and 7 bases, with 12 bases remaining between them. The CDR3 sequence is CASSEGVKQPQHF. The CDR3 DNA sequence: TGTGCCAGCAGCGAAGGGGTGAAACAGCCCCAGCATTTT.

The CDR3 DNA follows: TGCGCCAGCAGCCCCGGGACTAGCGGGAGGGTAGCCAAAAACATTCAGTACTTC. This translates into CASSPGTSGRVAKNIQYF. The chain has TRBV5-1 and TRBJ2-4; 16 nucleotides align to TRBD2. This CDR3 is 18 amino acids long. With V trimmed by 4 bases and J by 0 bases, 4 bases remained unmatched. Germline values: CDR1 SGHRS, CDR2 YFSETQ.

Of note for this clone: The junction departs from the called germline gene at one end, perhaps through a read error. The V gene is TRBV7-7, the J gene TRBJ2-7; D might be TRBD1 (5 bases). Germline CDR1 reads SSHAT; CDR2 reads FNYEAQ (reference sequence). This CDR3 spans 15 amino acids. The CDR3 nucleotides read TGTGCTAGCAGCTTAGGGGCAGGGAATCTCTACGAGCAGTACTTC. It codes for CASSLGAGNLYEQYF. Combining the CDR3 with reference TRBV7-7 and TRBJ2-7 gives the whole variable domain GAGVSQSPRYKVTKRGQDVTLRCDPISSHATLYWYQQALGQGPEFLTYFNYEAQPDKSGLPSDRFSAERPEGSISTLTIQRTEQRDSAMYRCASSLGAGNLYEQYFGPGTRLTVT.

This chain connects TRBV11-2 to TRBJ2-7, with 9 bases lining up with TRBD2. Unmatched junction bases numbered 11, after V lost 6 bases and J lost 5 bases. This CDR3 is built from 15 residues. Germline V gene data show CDR1 as SGHAT and CDR2 as FQNNGV. CDR3 in DNA: TGTGCCAGCAGTCCTTGGCGGGAGGGCCCTCACGAGCAGTACTTC. Amino acids: CASSPWREGPHEQYF. Full variable domain (rest looked up from reference TRBV11-2 and TRBJ2-7): EAGVAQSPRYKIIEKRQSVAFWCNPISGHATLYWYQQILGQGPKLLIQFQNNGVVDDSQLPKDRFSAERLKGVDSTLKIQPAKLEDSAVYLCASSPWREGPHEQYFGPGTRLTVT.

This clone showed up just a few times. J is TRBJ2-7 and V is TRBV7-2; no definite D call. The CDR3 has 18 amino acids. V was trimmed by 1 base and J by 2 bases, leaving 21 bases between them. Germline V lookup: CDR1 SGHTA, CDR2 FQGNSA. CDR3 in DNA: TGTGCCAGCAGCTTAGAGCCCCTGGCGGTCCTGAGGCCCTACGAGCAGTACTTC. Its protein is CASSLEPLAVLRPYEQYF.

DNA of the CDR3: TGTGCCAGCAGCTTAGGACAGATGAGCTCCTATAATTCACCCCTCCACTTT. Protein: CASSLGQMSSYNSPLHF. J is TRBJ1-6 and V is TRBV11-1; a weak D match, TRBD1 (5 bases). Per the germline V gene, CDR1 is SGHAT and CDR2 is FQDESV (reference sequence). This CDR3 has 17 residues. Trimming stripped 1 base from V and 0 bases from J, with 10 bases between.

The chain has TRBV10-3 and TRBJ1-1; the match to TRBD1 covers 7 bases. The CDR3 loop spans 14 amino acids. Germline trimming cut 5 bases from V and 0 bases from J; bases unmatched to any gene: 3. Germline V lookup: CDR1 ENHRY, CDR2 SYGVKD. The DNA for the CDR3 is TGTGCCATCAGTAAGGGACAGCTGAACACTGAAGCTTTCTTT. Protein: CAISKGQLNTEAFF.

The chain recombines TRBV27 with TRBJ2-7; D is ambiguous. The CDR3 contains 12 residues. Trimming cost V 5 bases and J 0 bases, with 5 bases left between them. Germline V gene lookup returns CDR1 MNHEY and CDR2 SMNVEV (reference sequence). CDR3 nucleotide sequence: TGTGCCAGCAGTCCCCACTCCTACGAGCAGTACTTC. This translates into CASSPHSYEQYF.

The chain carries TRBV27 and TRBJ1-4; 9 nucleotides match TRBD1. The J segment lost 8 bases and the V segment lost 5 bases, leaving 6 bases of the junction unmatched. This CDR3 has 14 residues. The germline V gene encodes CDR1 MNHEY and CDR2 SMNVEV (reference sequence). CDR3 loop: CASSKQGAREKLFF. The CDR3 bases are TGTGCCAGCAGTAAACAGGGGGCGAGAGAAAAACTGTTTTTT.

V and J are TRBV25-1 and TRBJ1-3; D uncertain. Germline lookup yields CDR1 MGHDK and CDR2 SYGVNS. Trimming shortened V by 1 base and J by 0 bases, and 10 bases separated the two germline ends. CDR3 size: 16 residues. The CDR3 is CASSESDTSSGNTIYF. In DNA form, the CDR3 reads TGTGCCAGCAGTGAATCCGACACCAGCTCTGGAAACACCATATATTTT.

The chain links TRBV5-4 to TRBJ2-2; 7 bases are a match to TRBD1. The CDR3 has 14 residues. After removal of 4 bases from V and 1 base from J, the junction contained 1 base not matched to a gene. Per germline, CDR1 SGHNT and CDR2 YYREEE (reference sequence). DNA of the CDR3: TGTGCCAGCAGCCGACAGGGGAACACCGGGGAGCTGTTTTTT. It codes for CASSRQGNTGELFF.

This chain connects TRBV10-3 to TRBJ2-1; 7 nucleotides line up with TRBD2. V was clipped by 6 bases and J by 4 bases; unmatched bases: 6. The CDR3 contains 14 residues. Germline loops: CDR1 ENHRY, CDR2 SYGVKD. Written as DNA, the CDR3 is TGTGCCATCAGAACAAGCGGGGAGTACAATGAGCAGTTCTTC. Protein: CAIRTSGEYNEQFF.

The gene calls are TRBV11-3 and TRBJ2-7, with 11 bases aligning to TRBD2. Germline V lookup: CDR1 SGHNT, CDR2 YENEEA. This CDR3 region has 15 residues. Trimming cost V 3 bases and J 2 bases; bases outside gene matches: 3. The CDR3 DNA reads TGTGCCAGCAGCTTCGGGACTAGCGGACCCTACGAGCAGTACTTC. Protein product: CASSFGTSGPYEQYF.

This clone was recorded only once. V usage is TRBV23-1 and J usage is TRBJ2-7; 12 bases agree with TRBD1. TRBV23-1 is marked as an open reading frame, function uncertain. This CDR3 comprises 15 residues. V was clipped by 0 bases and J by 5 bases; unmatched bases: 2. CDR3 loop: CASSQSGDRGHEQYF. The CDR3 coding sequence is TGCGCCAGCAGTCAATCAGGGGACAGGGGGCACGAGCAGTACTTC.

The chain combines TRBV7-9 with TRBJ2-7, with TRBD1 identical over 9 bases. Trimming cost V 8 bases and J 6 bases; bases outside gene matches: 8. Germline V gene lookup returns CDR1 SEHNR and CDR2 FQNEAQ (reference sequence). There are 13 residues in the CDR3. CDR3 DNA sequence: TGTGCCAGCCGACTACAGGGGGCTGGCGAGCAGTACTTC. Encoded protein: CASRLQGAGEQYF. Full variable domain (missing parts from reference TRBV7-9 and TRBJ2-7): DTGVSQNPRHKITKRGQNVTFRCDPISEHNRLYWYRQTLGQGPEFLTYFQNEAQLEKSRLLSDRFSAERPKGSFSTLEIQRTEQGDSAMYLCASRLQGAGEQYFGPGTRLTVT.

The chain joins TRBV19 to TRBJ2-7; 9 bases are shared with TRBD1. The CDR3 is 14 amino acids. With 4 bases clipped from V and 5 bases from J, the junction kept 6 bases outside the gene matches. The germline V gene has CDR1 LNHDA and CDR2 SQIVND (reference sequence). The CDR3 here is CASSSGQGRNEQYF. As DNA, the CDR3 is TGTGCCAGTAGTAGCGGACAGGGGAGGAACGAGCAGTACTTC.

The gene calls are TRBV15 and TRBJ2-1; 8 bases are shared with TRBD2. The CDR3 covers 14 residues. V was clipped by 3 bases and J by 5 bases; unmatched bases: 3. Germline assignment: CDR1 LNHNV and CDR2 YYDKDF (reference sequence). This CDR3 reads CATSRTSAHNEQFF. The DNA for the CDR3 is TGTGCCACCAGCAGGACTAGCGCCCACAATGAGCAGTTCTTC.

J is TRBJ2-1 and V is TRBV15, with 8 bases that match TRBD1. CDR3 length: 15 amino acids. Germline V gives CDR1 LNHNV, CDR2 YYDKDF (reference sequence). Losses at the gene ends were 6 bases for V and 1 base for J; bases not matched to a gene: 5. The chain's CDR3 is CATSGRQGSYNEQFF. CDR3 DNA sequence: TGTGCCACCAGTGGACGACAGGGGTCCTACAATGAGCAGTTCTTC.

This clone was found a few times. This chain links TRBV7-9 with TRBJ2-5; D unclear. Germline V gene data show CDR1 as SEHNR and CDR2 as FQNEAQ (reference sequence). The V gene lost 2 bases and the J gene lost 5 bases, with 3 bases spanning the gap. The CDR3 has 11 amino acids. In DNA, the CDR3 is TGTGCCAGCAGCTTATCGGAGACCCAGTACTTC. It yields the protein CASSLSETQYF.

This clone occurred once. J is TRBJ1-3 and V is TRBV28; 7 positions match TRBD1. Germline-derived CDR1 and CDR2 are MDHEN and SYDVKM. The V gene end was trimmed by 6 bases and the J gene end by 0 bases; junction bases not matched to a gene: 14. This CDR3 spans 18 amino acids. The CDR3 DNA reads as TGTGCCAGCAGCCCGACAGGGCTAGCGATAAGCTCTGGAAACACCATATATTTT. Its translation is CASSPTGLAISSGNTIYF.

V is TRBV6-4 and J is TRBJ1-2, with D unclear. Germline assignment: CDR1 MRHNA and CDR2 SNTAGT. This CDR3 region has 13 residues. V was clipped by 3 bases and J by 5 bases, with 10 bases between them. In DNA, the CDR3 is TGTGCCAGCAGTGAAGGAGCCCCTTATGGCTACACCTTC. Residues: CASSEGAPYGYTF.

The chain joins TRBV28 to TRBJ1-4; 7 positions agree with TRBD1. Germline CDR1 and CDR2: MDHEN and SYDVKM. The CDR3 has 14 residues. Trimming cost V 5 bases and J 7 bases; bases outside gene matches: 7. The CDR3 protein is CASSIRQGGEKLFF. CDR3 DNA: TGTGCCAGCAGTATACGACAGGGCGGTGAAAAACTGTTTTTT. Full variable domain (remainder filled in from reference TRBV28 and TRBJ1-4): DVKVTQSSRYLVKRTGEKVFLECVQDMDHENMFWYRQDPGLGLRLIYFSYDVKMKEKGDIPEGYSVSREKKERFSLILESASTNQTSMYLCASSIRQGGEKLFFGSGTQLSVL.

The chain has TRBV27 and TRBJ1-5; unclear D gene. The V gene's germline CDR1 is MNHEY and CDR2 SMNVEV (reference sequence). Trimming stripped 6 bases from V and 6 bases from J, with 9 bases between. The CDR3 runs to 12 residues. The CDR3 DNA is TGTGCCAGCAGGGGCGTAGGTCAGCCCCAGCATTTT. As protein: CASRGVGQPQHF.

This chain joins TRBV7-6 and TRBJ2-2; 9 bases align to TRBD1. Trimming removed 5 bases from V and 4 bases from J; junction bases left unmatched: 11. In germline, CDR1 is SGHVS, CDR2 FNYEAQ. The CDR3 consists of 17 residues. The CDR3 is CASSQGQGLTSTGELFF. CDR3 DNA sequence: TGTGCCAGCAGCCAGGGACAGGGATTAACTTCCACCGGGGAGCTGTTTTTT.